This T cell receptor (beta chain) was documented in a study of beta chain features in type 1 diabetes. Every bit of the isolated RNA underwent reverse transcription, so sequencing read expressed TCRB transcripts. Sequencing was performed with immunoSEQ multiplex PCR; in TCRdb, only in-frame clones are kept and a portion is missing. Found here are hundreds of thousands of clones, about 12% of them singletons; the top ten hold approximately 0.011%. Notes on the study in general: It was possible that PCR favored shorter templates, equally so in patients and controls. Relative to healthy donors, patients appeared to have naive, central memory and Treg TCRB repertoires that were more similar. Significant though moderate, a shortening of TCRB CDR3s appeared in all four CD4+ subsets of Type 1 diabetes patients.

Regarding this clone: The antigen remains undetermined.

This receptor was identified in a woman aged 18-29 years with type 1 diabetes. The sequenced sample was naive CD4+ T cells from blood.

The CDR3 DNA reads as TGTGCCAGCAGCTACGGGGGGGCGGCTCTTCAAGGACCGCAGTATTTT. Its translation is CASSYGGAALQGPQYF. V and J are TRBV11-2 and TRBJ2-3; 8 bases line up with TRBD2. CDR1 is SGHAT and CDR2 is FQNNGV in the germline V gene. The V segment lost 4 bases and the J segment 10 bases; nucleotides outside the gene matches: 16. The CDR3 is 16 amino acids.